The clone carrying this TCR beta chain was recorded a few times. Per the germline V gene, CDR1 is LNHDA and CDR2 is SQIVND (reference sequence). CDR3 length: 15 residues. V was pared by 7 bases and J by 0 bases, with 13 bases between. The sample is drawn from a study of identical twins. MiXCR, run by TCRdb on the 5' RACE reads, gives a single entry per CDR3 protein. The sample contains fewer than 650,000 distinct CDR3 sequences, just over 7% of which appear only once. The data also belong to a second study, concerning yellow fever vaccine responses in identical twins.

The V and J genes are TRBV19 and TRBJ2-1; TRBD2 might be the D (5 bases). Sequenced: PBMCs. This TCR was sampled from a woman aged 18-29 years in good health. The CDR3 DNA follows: TGTGCCAGTACCATCAGCGGTAGCTCCTACAATGAGCAGTTCTTC. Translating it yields CASTISGSSYNEQFF.